This passage covers 17 T cell receptor beta chains from one sample sequenced in a study of T cell responses to AZD1222 COVID-19 vaccine. TCRdb's table, derived via immunoSEQ multiplex PCR, lists solely in-frame clones and lacks some. Seen here are about 160,000 clones, 91% observed once, and the top ten hold less than 2.5%. Sequenced material: peripheral blood, taken on day 0 of AZD1222 vaccination. All receptors derive from an adult in good health.

The rearrangement uses TRBV2 and TRBJ2-5, with 7 bases identical to TRBD1. Germline CDR1 SNHLY, CDR2 FYNNEI. This CDR3 contains 15 residues. Unmatched junction bases numbered 5, after V lost 2 bases and J lost 2 bases. CDR3 protein: CASSEQGQPQETQYF. The DNA for the CDR3 is TGTGCCAGCAGTGAACAGGGACAGCCACAAGAGACCCAGTACTTC.

The rearrangement joins TRBV7-6 to TRBJ1-1; D possibly corresponds to TRBD1 (6 bases). V dropped 5 bases and J dropped 1 base, with 11 bases sitting between them. The CDR3 loop spans 14 amino acids. The V gene's germline CDR1 is SGHVS and CDR2 FNYEAQ. The CDR3 is CASSIGQTNTEAFF. The CDR3 DNA follows: TGTGCCAGCAGCATAGGACAGACGAACACTGAAGCTTTCTTT.

The gene calls are TRBV28 and TRBJ1-3; D is perhaps TRBD1 (6 bases). The germline V gene has CDR1 MDHEN and CDR2 SYDVKM. The CDR3 is made up of 16 amino acids. The V and J ends lost 1 base and 3 bases respectively, with 13 bases between them. For the CDR3, the DNA is TGTGCCAGCAGTTTATTGGGACACCTCATTGGAAACACCATATATTTT. Encoded protein: CASSLLGHLIGNTIYF.

J is TRBJ1-5 and V is TRBV4-1; 7 nucleotides line up with TRBD1. The germline V gene encodes CDR1 MGHRA and CDR2 YSYEKL. CDR3 length equals 15 residues. With 3 bases clipped from V and 3 bases from J, the junction kept 5 bases outside the gene matches. CDR3 in amino acids: CASSQWGQPNQPQHF. CDR3 coding DNA: TGCGCCAGCAGCCAGTGGGGACAGCCCAATCAGCCCCAGCATTTT.

This clone has only one observation. V gene TRBV2 combines with J gene TRBJ1-5, with 8 bases matching TRBD1. V dropped 6 bases and J dropped 9; count of bases not matched to a gene: 10. Germline V lookup: CDR1 SNHLY, CDR2 FYNNEI. The length of the CDR3 is 14 residues. In nucleotides, the CDR3 is TGTGCCAGCAGGGGGACAGGAGGGGATCGGCCCCAGCATTTT. Encoded protein: CASRGTGGDRPQHF.

This chain uses TRBV11-2 with TRBJ2-1, with 11 bases matching TRBD2. CDR3 size: 15 residues. Germline V gives CDR1 SGHAT, CDR2 FQNNGV. V lost 1 base and J lost 8; bases outside the gene matches: 4. In nucleotides, the CDR3 is TGTGCCAGCAGCTTAGGTAGCGGGGGGGCCTATGAGCAGTTCTTC. Its protein product is CASSLGSGGAYEQFF.

In its sample, this clone was seen once. The CDR3 is CASSPRPLGQAANVLTF. Here the CDR3 DNA reads TGTGCCAGCAGCCCGCGGCCCCTGGGACAGGCAGCCAACGTCCTGACTTTC. The chain joins TRBV9 to TRBJ2-6, with TRBD1 identical over 8 bases. The V segment lost 4 bases and the J segment 7 bases; nucleotides outside the gene matches: 13. The CDR3 spans 17 residues. The V gene's germline CDR1 is SGDLS and CDR2 YYNGEE.

This sequence joins TRBV9 and TRBJ1-1; 9 bases agree with TRBD1. Germline assignment: CDR1 SGDLS and CDR2 YYNGEE. The CDR3 sequence is 12 residues long. V shed 4 bases and J 10 bases; nucleotides not matched to a gene: 5. The CDR3 is CASSPMDRGAFF. CDR3 nucleotides: TGTGCCAGCAGCCCAATGGACAGGGGAGCTTTCTTT.

V and J are TRBV5-5 and TRBJ2-3; D is possibly TRBD2 (7 bases). The CDR3 has 16 amino acids. The V end lost 3 bases, the J end lost 2 bases, and 16 bases lay between the germline ends. Germline loops: CDR1 SGHKS, CDR2 YYEKEE (reference sequence). CDR3 residues: CASSSGGGGSTDTQYF. In nucleotides, the CDR3 is TGTGCCAGCAGCTCCGGGGGAGGGGGGTCCACAGATACGCAGTATTTT.

The chain has TRBV30 and TRBJ1-3, with no clear D. This CDR3 has 13 residues. V lost 3 bases to trimming and J lost 3 bases, with 9 bases between them. Germline V gene lookup returns CDR1 GTSNPN and CDR2 SVGIG (reference sequence). CDR3 coding DNA: TGTGCCTGGAGCGGAGGACGTGGAAACACCATATATTTT. Its protein is CAWSGGRGNTIYF.

For this clone: At one end the junction does not follow the germline gene, possibly because of a read error. The gene calls are TRBV4-1 and TRBJ2-7, with 8 positions matching TRBD2. The CDR3 is made up of 17 amino acids. Looked up from germline, CDR1 is MGHRA and CDR2 is YSYEKL. The CDR3 nucleotides read TGCGCCCGCAGCCCCCCCGGGGGAGCGGGAGTCTCCTACGAGCAGTACTTC. It encodes CARSPPGGAGVSYEQYF.

The chain links TRBV6-5 to TRBJ2-1, with a weak D call TRBD1 (5 bases). The CDR3 covers 15 residues. Per germline, CDR1 MNHEY and CDR2 SVGAGI. V dropped 2 bases and J dropped 7 bases, with 15 bases sitting between them. CDR3 nucleotides: TGTGCCAGCAGTTACGAAGGCAGGGTTGTAAATGAGCAGTTCTTC. Its translation: CASSYEGRVVNEQFF.

The rearrangement uses TRBV27 and TRBJ2-2; 7 nucleotides line up with TRBD2. Germline trimming cut 3 bases from V and 4 bases from J; bases unmatched to any gene: 11. The CDR3 is 17 residues long. Germline V gives CDR1 MNHEY, CDR2 SMNVEV (reference sequence). The CDR3 here is CASSFFGASGTTGELFF. In DNA, the CDR3 is TGTGCCAGCAGTTTCTTCGGGGCTAGCGGTACCACCGGGGAGCTGTTTTTT.

CDR3 sequence reads: CASSNERGGTDTQYF. The CDR3 DNA is TGCGCCAGCAGTAACGAGAGGGGAGGCACAGATACGCAGTATTTT. The chain couples TRBV10-1 to TRBJ2-3; tentatively, D is TRBD1 or TRBD2 (5 bases each). V was shortened by 5 bases and J by 1 base, with 13 bases between the two germline ends. Per the germline V gene, CDR1 is WNHNN and CDR2 is SYGVQD (reference sequence). CDR3 length equals 15 residues.

This clone was observed once. The chain couples TRBV7-9 to TRBJ1-5; the match to TRBD1 covers 8 bases. J was trimmed by 1 base and V by 1 base; bases with no gene match: 6. CDR1 SEHNR and CDR2 FQNEAQ come from the germline V gene (reference sequence). There are 17 residues in the CDR3. The CDR3 loop is CASSLEGTGLSNQPQHF. CDR3 nucleotide sequence: TGTGCCAGCAGCTTAGAAGGGACAGGTTTAAGCAATCAGCCCCAGCATTTT.

Notes on this clone: Other DNA sequences in this sample translate to the same CDR3. The V call is TRBV6-5, the J call TRBJ1-1; a weak D match, TRBD1 (5 bases). This CDR3 has 13 residues. Trimming took off 3 bases at V and 1 base at J, with 6 bases between the two ends. Germline V gene data show CDR1 as MNHEY and CDR2 as SVGAGI. The CDR3 sequence: CASSYGGNTEAFF. In DNA, the CDR3 is TGTGCCAGCAGTTATGGGGGGAACACTGAAGCTTTCTTT.

This clone was observed a few times. The V and J genes are TRBV19 and TRBJ1-5, with D unclear. Germline lookup yields CDR1 LNHDA and CDR2 SQIVND (reference sequence). V shed 9 bases and J shed 0 bases, with 9 bases lying between them. The CDR3 contains 13 residues. DNA for the CDR3: TGTGCCAGCGGCGAACATAGCAATCAGCCCCAGCATTTT. This encodes CASGEHSNQPQHF.